One T cell receptor (beta chain) is described in this entry. Assay: immunoSEQ multiplex PCR; the TCRdb copy retains only in-frame clones and omits some. The repertoire consists of roughly 200,000 clones, with 90% to 95% occurring once and the leading ten covering around 3.6%. This sample is part of a study of T cell responses to AZD1222 COVID-19 vaccine. The sample in question was peripheral blood, obtained 28 days after the second dose of the MenACWY control vaccine. The receptor was isolated from an adult who received the MenACWY meningococcal vaccine as a control.

The CDR3 DNA follows: TGTGCCAGTAGGGGAGGGGGGAACACTGAAGCTTTCTTT. Its protein product is CASRGGGNTEAFF. This chain connects TRBV6-6 to TRBJ1-1; tentatively, D is TRBD1 (6 bases). The CDR3 is 13 residues long. The V end lost 9 bases, the J end lost 1 base, and 12 bases lay between the germline ends. Germline loops: CDR1 MNHNY, CDR2 SVGAGI (reference sequence).